This passage covers 17 T cell receptor beta chains from one sample sequenced in a study of blood T cell repertoires in COVID-19. Data came from immunoSEQ multiplex PCR; TCRdb stores just in-frame clones and leaves some out. Of around 260,000 clones in the sample, around 90% were seen once. Sequenced input: peripheral blood. The receptor set was obtained from a man aged 55-75 years who had recovered from COVID-19.

CDR3 sequence (DNA): TGTGCCAGCAGCGGACTAGCGGGGGGCAACACCGGGGAGCTGTTTTTT. Encoded protein: CASSGLAGGNTGELFF. The V gene is TRBV9, the J gene TRBJ2-2; TRBD2 agrees at 13 bases. With 3 bases clipped from V and 2 bases from J, the junction kept 1 base outside the gene matches. This CDR3 spans 16 amino acids. Germline CDR1 and CDR2: SGDLS and YYNGEE.

This clone was seen once. The chain combines TRBV5-5 with TRBJ2-7; TRBD2 might be the D (5 bases). This CDR3 has 14 amino acids. Germline V gives CDR1 SGHKS, CDR2 YYEKEE (reference sequence). The V and J ends lost 4 bases and 5 bases respectively, with 16 bases between them. The CDR3 loop is CASSGGGQSNEQYF. The CDR3 DNA follows: TGTGCCAGCAGCGGCGGCGGGCAGTCCAACGAGCAGTACTTC.

The CDR3 spells CASRQGGSYEQYF. The CDR3 nucleotides read TGTGCCAGCCGACAGGGGGGGTCCTACGAGCAGTACTTC. The chain links TRBV2 to TRBJ2-7; 9 bases match TRBD1. This CDR3 is 13 amino acids long. Germline V gene data show CDR1 as SNHLY and CDR2 as FYNNEI. Germline trimming cut 8 bases from V and 1 base from J; bases unmatched to any gene: 3. Full variable domain (missing parts from reference TRBV2 and TRBJ2-7): EPEVTQTPSHQVTQMGQEVILRCVPISNHLYFYWYRQILGQKVEFLVSFYNNEISEKSEIFDDQFSVERPDGSNFTLKIRSTKLEDSAMYFCASRQGGSYEQYFGPGTRLTVT.

The gene calls are TRBV10-3 and TRBJ2-7; 10 bases align to TRBD1. The V segment lost 5 bases and the J segment 4 bases; nucleotides outside the gene matches: 14. Germline CDR1 is ENHRY and CDR2 is SYGVKD. This CDR3 comprises 17 residues. The CDR3 reads CAISPSGTGDLRYEQYF. As DNA, the CDR3 is TGTGCCATCAGTCCTTCCGGGACAGGGGATCTTAGGTACGAGCAGTACTTC.

The rearrangement joins TRBV6-5 to TRBJ2-3; D gene unclear. Trimming took 8 bases from V and 9 from J, leaving 12 bases between them. The CDR3 sequence is 11 residues long. Germline values: CDR1 MNHEY, CDR2 SVGAGI. This CDR3 reads CASHQVRTQYF. The CDR3 nucleotides read TGTGCCAGCCATCAAGTCAGGACGCAGTATTTT.

The chain recombines TRBV11-2 with TRBJ1-2; 7 nucleotides align to TRBD1. CDR3 length: 20 amino acids. Germline loops: CDR1 SGHAT, CDR2 FQNNGV. Losses at the gene ends were 0 bases for V and 1 base for J; bases not matched to a gene: 17. The CDR3 sequence is CASSLDRGGTDLYFNYGYTF. CDR3 coding DNA: TGTGCCAGCAGCTTAGATCGAGGGGGGACAGACCTTTATTTTAACTATGGCTACACCTTC.

This clone was counted once. The rearrangement uses TRBV7-2 and TRBJ1-3, with 8 bases identical to TRBD1. CDR1 SGHTA and CDR2 FQGNSA come from the germline V gene. The V gene end was trimmed by 4 bases and the J gene end by 0 bases; junction bases not matched to a gene: 8. This CDR3 region has 17 residues. The CDR3 nucleotides are TGTGCCAGCAGCTCCGGACAGGGCGATAGCTCTGGAAACACCATATATTTT. Amino acids: CASSSGQGDSSGNTIYF.

The rearrangement uses TRBV5-4 and TRBJ2-4, with TRBD2 as a possible D gene (5 bases). Trimming pared 0 bases from V and 7 bases from J, leaving 17 bases between. CDR1 is SGHNT, CDR2 YYREEE, per germline (reference sequence). The length of the CDR3 is 16 residues. The CDR3 nucleotides read TGTGCCAGCAGCTTGGGAGGGTTAGGGAATAGGAACATTCAGTACTTC. Translated: CASSLGGLGNRNIQYF.

V gene TRBV5-1 combines with J gene TRBJ2-5; 14 bases agree with TRBD2. The length of the CDR3 is 17 residues. Germline CDR1 is SGHRS and CDR2 is YFSETQ. V trimming: 4 bases; J trimming: 6 bases; junction bases outside the gene matches: 11. The CDR3 DNA is TGCGCCAGCAGCCGGGGGACTAGCGGGGGACCCGTAAAGACCCAGTACTTC. This sequence encodes CASSRGTSGGPVKTQYF.

This clone was detected once. This chain links TRBV18 with TRBJ2-7, with TRBD2 as a possible D gene (6 bases). V was cut by 0 bases and J by 2 bases, with 14 bases left in between. This CDR3 is 16 amino acids long. CDR1 and CDR2 (germline): KGHSH, LQKENI. In nucleotides, the CDR3 is TGTGCCAGCTCACCACCGGGTGGAGGGTTCGCCTACGAGCAGTACTTC. Translation gives CASSPPGGGFAYEQYF.

The chain uses TRBV24-1 and TRBJ2-1; 7 positions agree with TRBD1. This CDR3 is built from 13 residues. Unmatched junction bases numbered 4, after V lost 5 bases and J lost 7 bases. CDR1 is KGHDR and CDR2 is SFDVKD in the germline V gene. The CDR3 region has the DNA TGTGCCACCAGTGGGCCGACAGGGAATGAGCAGTTCTTC. Protein sequence: CATSGPTGNEQFF.

The chain couples TRBV7-9 to TRBJ1-1; 9 positions match TRBD1. V lost 3 bases and J lost 0; bases outside the gene matches: 5. CDR1 is SEHNR, CDR2 FQNEAQ, per germline (reference sequence). The CDR3 has 16 residues. The CDR3 region has the DNA TGTGCCAGCAGCTTTCCGGGACAGGGTATGAACACTGAAGCTTTCTTT. Protein: CASSFPGQGMNTEAFF.

V usage is TRBV4-2 and J usage is TRBJ1-1; weak D call: TRBD1 (5 bases). The germline gives CDR1 LGHNA, CDR2 YNFKEQ. This CDR3 is 13 amino acids long. With 4 bases removed from V and 1 base from J, the gap between germline ends came to 7 bases. The CDR3 DNA follows: TGTGCCAGCAGCCGGACAAGGAACACTGAAGCTTTCTTT. This translates into CASSRTRNTEAFF.

V gene TRBV7-9 combines with J gene TRBJ1-1, with 9 bases identical to TRBD1. The germline V gene encodes CDR1 SEHNR and CDR2 FQNEAQ (reference sequence). J lost 2 bases, V lost 4 bases, and 8 bases had no gene match. The CDR3 length is 16 residues. In DNA, the CDR3 is TGTGCCAGCAGCTCCCCACAGGGGGCAGATAACACTGAAGCTTTCTTT. It codes for CASSSPQGADNTEAFF.

Remarks on this clone: Other DNA sequences in the sample encode the same CDR3. The chain combines TRBV9 with TRBJ2-2, with D possibly being TRBD2 (6 bases). Germline V gene sequence: CDR1 SGDLS, CDR2 YYNGEE. V shed 0 bases and J shed 4 bases, with 10 bases lying between them. CDR3 length: 15 amino acids. CDR3 sequence reads: CASSVVGGGTGELFF. CDR3 bases: TGTGCCAGCAGCGTAGTCGGGGGAGGCACCGGGGAGCTGTTTTTT.

A few counts support this clone. The V and J genes are TRBV11-1 and TRBJ1-1, with D tentatively TRBD1 (5 bases). CDR3 length: 14 amino acids. Germline-derived CDR1 and CDR2 are SGHAT and FQDESV (reference sequence). V was clipped by 4 bases and J by 1 base, with 10 bases between them. The CDR3 region has the DNA TGTGCCAGCAGCTCAGGGAATTGGAACACTGAAGCTTTCTTT. This encodes CASSSGNWNTEAFF.

The chain uses TRBV11-2 and TRBJ2-5; 7 bases are shared with TRBD2. Trimming removed 4 bases from V and 0 bases from J; junction bases left unmatched: 5. The V gene's germline CDR1 is SGHAT and CDR2 FQNNGV. The CDR3 has 15 residues. DNA of the CDR3: TGTGCCAGCAGCTCGACTAGCAGGTACCAAGAGACCCAGTACTTC. Its translation is CASSSTSRYQETQYF.